This T cell receptor beta chain originates from a study of CD8+CD57+ T cells in acquired aplastic anemia. Across the study: CD4+ and CD8+ cells, once sorted, gave DNA averaging around 3.4 ug. General study findings and limits: The number of CD8+ CDR3 sequences shared by patients and controls was twenty-nine.

Germline loops: CDR1 SGHVS, CDR2 FQNEAQ. The V gene lost 11 bases and the J gene lost 3 bases, with 20 bases spanning the gap. The CDR3 contains 14 residues. Of note for this clonotype: Its antigen is as yet unknown.

In patients chosen for sequencing, flow cytometry had shown CD8+CD57+ cell expansion. Each of the patients presented with severe acquired aplastic anemia. Each patient gave a blood sample that was collected before any therapy had been received. Genomic DNA templated the TCR beta VDJ and CDR3 profiling. TCRdb re-analysed the reads in MiXCR, keeping a single row per CDR3 protein. The sample has approximately 190,000 distinct CDR3 sequences, 40% to 50% seen once. The clonotype comes from a human donor with aplastic anemia. Sequencing input: sorted CD4+, CD8+, or CD8+CD57+ T cells (not recorded which) from PBMCs. The chain employs TRBV7-8 and TRBJ2-7; no clear D. The CDR3 reads CAVGSPGGIYEQYF. In DNA, the CDR3 is TGTGCCGTTGGAAGCCCGGGTGGGATCTACGAGCAGTACTTC.